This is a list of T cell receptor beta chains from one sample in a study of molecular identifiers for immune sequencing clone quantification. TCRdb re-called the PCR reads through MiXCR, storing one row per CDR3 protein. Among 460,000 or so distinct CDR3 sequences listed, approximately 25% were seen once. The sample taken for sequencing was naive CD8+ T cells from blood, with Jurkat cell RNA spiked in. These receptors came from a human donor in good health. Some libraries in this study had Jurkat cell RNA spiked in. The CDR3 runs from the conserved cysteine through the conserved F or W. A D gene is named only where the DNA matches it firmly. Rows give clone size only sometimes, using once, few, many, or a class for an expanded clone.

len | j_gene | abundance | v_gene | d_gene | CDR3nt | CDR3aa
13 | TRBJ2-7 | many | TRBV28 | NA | TGTGCCAGCAACGACCCGCCTGGGGGCGAGCAGTACTTC | CASNDPPGGEQYF
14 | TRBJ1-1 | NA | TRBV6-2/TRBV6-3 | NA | TGTGCCCGCACCAACCTGCAGATGAACACTGAAGCTTTCTTT | CARTNLQMNTEAFF
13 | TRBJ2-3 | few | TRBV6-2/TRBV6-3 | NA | TGTGCCAGCAGCTCCCGACAGACAGATACGCAGTATTTT | CASSSRQTDTQYF
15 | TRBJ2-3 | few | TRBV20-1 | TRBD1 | TGCAGTGCTAGGGACAGGGACAGGGTCTCCGATACGCAGTATTTT | CSARDRDRVSDTQYF
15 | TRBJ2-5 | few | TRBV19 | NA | TGTGCCAGTAGTATCTGGCAGGCCGAGCAAGAGACCCAGTACTTC | CASSIWQAEQETQYF
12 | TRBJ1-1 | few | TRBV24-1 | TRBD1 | TGTGCCACCAGCGGGGACAGGGGTGAAGCTTTCTTT | CATSGDRGEAFF
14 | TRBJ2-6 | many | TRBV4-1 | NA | TGCGCCAGCAGCCAAATCTCTGGGGCCAACGTCCTGACTTTC | CASSQISGANVLTF
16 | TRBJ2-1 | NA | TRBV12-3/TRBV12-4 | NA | TGTGCCAGCAGGAACCATGAAGAGGGTGCGTGGAATGAGCAGTTCTTC | CASRNHEEGAWNEQFF
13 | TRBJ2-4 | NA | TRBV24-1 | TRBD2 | TGTGCCACCAGTAAGGGAGGGTCGAACATTCAGTACTTC | CATSKGGSNIQYF
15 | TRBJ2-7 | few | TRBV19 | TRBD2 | TGTGCCAGTAGTATAACGGGGGGGACTACCTACGAGCAGTACTTC | CASSITGGTTYEQYF
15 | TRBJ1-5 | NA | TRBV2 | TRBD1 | TGTGCCAGCAGTGAGGGGACAGGGGCCTATCAGCCCCAGCATTTT | CASSEGTGAYQPQHF
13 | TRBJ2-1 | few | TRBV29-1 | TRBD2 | TGCAGCACCAGACTAGCGGGGCCTGCTGAGCAGTTCTTC | CSTRLAGPAEQFF
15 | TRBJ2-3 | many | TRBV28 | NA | TGTGCCAGCAGCCCAAGCGGGCTTAGCACAGATACGCAGTATTTT | CASSPSGLSTDTQYF
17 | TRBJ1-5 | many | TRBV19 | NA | TGTGCCAGTAGTATTACAGGATTGGGTTACGGCAATCAGCCCCAGCATTTT | CASSITGLGYGNQPQHF
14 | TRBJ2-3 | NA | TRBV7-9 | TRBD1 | TGTGCCAGCAGCTCGGACAGGGCCGCAGATACGCAGTATTTT | CASSSDRAADTQYF
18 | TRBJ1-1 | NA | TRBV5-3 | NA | TGTGCCAGCAGCTTGGTTCTGGGCAGGGGCGAAGGGCGCACTGAAGCTTTCTTT | CASSLVLGRGEGRTEAFF
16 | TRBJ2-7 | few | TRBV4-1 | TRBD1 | TGCGCCAGCAGCCAAGGCCCCGGGACAGGGGATGGTGAGCAGTACTTC | CASSQGPGTGDGEQYF
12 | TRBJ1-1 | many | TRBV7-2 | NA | TGTGCCAGCAGCTGGCTGGGCACTGAAGCTTTCTTT | CASSWLGTEAFF
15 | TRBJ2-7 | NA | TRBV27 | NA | TGTGCCAGCAGTTTACGATCGGACAGCTCCTACGAGCAGTACTTC | CASSLRSDSSYEQYF
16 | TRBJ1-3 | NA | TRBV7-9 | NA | TGTGCCAGCAGCACCACCCACGCCAGCTCTGGAAACACCATATATTTT | CASSTTHASSGNTIYF
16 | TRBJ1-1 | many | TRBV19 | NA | TGTGCCAGTAGTATTTTCCACCGGACGGTGAACACTGAAGCTTTCTTT | CASSIFHRTVNTEAFF
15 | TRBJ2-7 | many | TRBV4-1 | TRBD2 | TGCGCCAGCAGCCGCTTAACTAGCGGGGGGTACGAGCAGTACTTC | CASSRLTSGGYEQYF
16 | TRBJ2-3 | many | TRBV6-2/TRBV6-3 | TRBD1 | TGTGCCAGCAGTCCATGGGACAGGGGATCCGAGGATACGCAGTATTTT | CASSPWDRGSEDTQYF
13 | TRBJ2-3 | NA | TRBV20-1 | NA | TGCAGTGCTAGAGGGACGTTAACAGATACGCAGTATTTT | CSARGTLTDTQYF
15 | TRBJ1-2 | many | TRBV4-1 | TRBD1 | TGCGCCAGCAGCCAAATCTCAACAGGGGCCTATGGCTACACCTTC | CASSQISTGAYGYTF
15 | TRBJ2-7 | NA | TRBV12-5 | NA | TGTGCTAGTGGCCCCTCCCTCGGACAGTCCTACGAGCAGTACTTC | CASGPSLGQSYEQYF
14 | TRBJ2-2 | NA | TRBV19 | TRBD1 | TGTGCCAGTACCGAGACAGGGTTGACCGGGGAGCTGTTTTTT | CASTETGLTGELFF